This TCR beta chain was captured in a study of OX40 agonist ivuxolimab in advanced cancers. Clones were sequenced by immunoSEQ multiplex PCR, and TCRdb holds only the in-frame ones, with some missing. This table has tens of thousands of clones, over 80% appearing once. CDR3 length: 13 residues. Trimming stripped 6 bases from V and 9 bases from J, with 13 bases between. Germline loops: CDR1 SGHNT, CDR2 YYREEE (reference sequence). Source: CD4+ or CD8+ T cells sorted from blood, taken in a trial of the OX40 agonist ivuxolimab. V gene TRBV5-4 combines with J gene TRBJ1-6; D unclear. The TCR sequence derives from an adult with an advanced solid tumor such as melanoma, head and neck, liver or kidney cancer. CDR3 DNA sequence: TGTGCCAGCACCGAAAACGCGGGTTCACCCCTCCACTTT. This codes for CASTENAGSPLHF.